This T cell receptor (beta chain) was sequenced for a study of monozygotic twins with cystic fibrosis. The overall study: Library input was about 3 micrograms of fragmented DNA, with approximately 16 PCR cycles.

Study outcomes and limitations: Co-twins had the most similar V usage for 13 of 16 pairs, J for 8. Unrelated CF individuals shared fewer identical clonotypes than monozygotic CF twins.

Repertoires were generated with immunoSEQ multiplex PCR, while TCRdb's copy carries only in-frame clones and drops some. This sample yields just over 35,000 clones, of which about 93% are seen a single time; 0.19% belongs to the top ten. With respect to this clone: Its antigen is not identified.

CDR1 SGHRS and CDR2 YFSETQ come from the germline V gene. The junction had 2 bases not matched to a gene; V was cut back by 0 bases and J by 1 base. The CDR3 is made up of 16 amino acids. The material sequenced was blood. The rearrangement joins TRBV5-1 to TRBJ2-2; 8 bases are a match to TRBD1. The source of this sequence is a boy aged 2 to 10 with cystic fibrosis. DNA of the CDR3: TGCGCCAGCAGCTTGGGAGGACAGGGGAACACCGGGGAGCTGTTTTTT. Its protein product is CASSLGGQGNTGELFF.